This is a list of T cell receptor beta chains from one sample in a study of T-cell reconstitution after alpha-beta-depleted transplantation in children. One entry per CDR3 protein results from TCRdb running MiXCR on the PCR reads. The sample yields around 600,000 distinct CDR3 sequences, 10% to 13% seen once. The sample in question was PBMCs from the stem cell graft donor, obtained from the stem cell graft. These TCRs come from a human donor who donated a stem cell graft to a child with acute myeloid leukemia. Each CDR3 is given with its conserved first and last residue. The order of the fields is clone size, V gene, J gene, D gene, CDR3 protein, CDR3 DNA. The D gene is left open where the match is weak. Part of the rows lack a size; the others show once, few, many or a class for expanded clones.

>.|TRBV12-3/TRBV12-4|TRBJ2-7|TRBD1
CASSPGGTGDGEQYF
TGTGCCAGCAGCCCCGGTGGGACAGGGGATGGCGAGCAGTACTTC
>.|TRBV6-2/TRBV6-3|TRBJ2-1|.
CASSYVPNQQFF
TGTGCCAGCAGTTACGTGCCGAATCAGCAGTTCTTC
>few|TRBV5-4|TRBJ1-2|.
CASSSSGYGYTF
TGTGCCAGCAGCTCCTCGGGCTATGGCTACACCTTC
>many|TRBV7-2|TRBJ2-7|TRBD2
CASSFRLAGEVQYF
TGTGCCAGCAGCTTTAGACTAGCGGGAGAAGTGCAGTACTTC
>few|TRBV7-2|TRBJ2-7|.
CASSSSQESYEQYF
TGTGCCAGCAGCTCCTCCCAGGAGAGTTACGAGCAGTACTTC
>few|TRBV6-1|TRBJ1-1|.
CASSERPEAFF
TGTGCCAGCAGTGAACGTCCTGAAGCTTTCTTT
>few|TRBV7-3|TRBJ1-4|TRBD1
CASSLMDRGQSNEKLFF
TGTGCCAGCAGCTTAATGGACAGGGGTCAGTCTAATGAAAAACTGTTTTTT
>many|TRBV27|TRBJ2-1|TRBD2
CASSLLTSGSPSLSFNEQFF
TGTGCCAGCAGTCTACTTACTAGCGGGAGTCCCTCACTTTCGTTTAATGAGCAGTTCTTC
>.|TRBV7-2|TRBJ2-3|TRBD2
CASSLTSVSPTDTQYF
TGTGCCAGCAGCTTGACTAGCGTCTCACCCACAGATACGCAGTATTTT
>many|TRBV11-2|TRBJ2-1|TRBD2
CASSFPRSGVRDEQFF
TGTGCCAGCAGCTTCCCTAGAAGCGGGGTAAGGGATGAGCAGTTCTTC
>.|TRBV29-1|TRBJ2-7|TRBD2
CSVDGLAGTQNSYEQYF
TGCAGCGTAGACGGACTAGCGGGAACTCAAAACTCCTACGAGCAGTACTTC
>many|TRBV4-2|TRBJ2-3|.
CASSPKGGLGDTQYF
TGTGCCAGCAGCCCGAAAGGGGGGTTAGGAGATACGCAGTATTTT
>.|TRBV5-6|TRBJ2-5|.
CASSLRIIQETQYF
TGTGCCAGCAGCCTAAGGATAATACAAGAGACCCAGTACTTC
>few|TRBV7-9|TRBJ2-1|TRBD2
CASSLAPGGPGNEQFF
TGTGCCAGCAGCTTAGCGCCGGGAGGGCCGGGGAATGAGCAGTTCTTC
>few|TRBV13|TRBJ2-1|.
CASRGGNLINEQFF
TGTGCCAGCAGGGGCGGCAACTTGATCAATGAGCAGTTCTTC
>.|TRBV14|TRBJ1-1|TRBD1
CASSQDRVDRATTEAFF
TGTGCCAGCAGCCAAGATAGAGTGGACAGGGCGACCACTGAAGCTTTCTTT
>many|TRBV29-1|TRBJ2-2|TRBD2
CSAREGATSTGELFF
TGCAGCGCACGGGAGGGAGCGACCTCCACCGGGGAGCTGTTTTTT
>few|TRBV6-5|TRBJ1-4|.
CASSYQQGRGEKLFF
TGTGCCAGCAGCTACCAACAGGGCCGGGGTGAAAAACTGTTTTTT
>.|TRBV9|TRBJ2-1|.
CASSVGPGSSYNEQFF
TGTGCCAGCAGCGTAGGGCCGGGGAGCTCCTACAATGAGCAGTTCTTC
>few|TRBV7-9|TRBJ1-6|.
CASSLALAGTNSPLHF
TGTGCCAGCAGCTTAGCTCTCGCAGGGACGAATTCACCCCTCCACTTT
>.|TRBV2|TRBJ2-3|.
CASSGGQQGELSTDTQYF
TGTGCCAGCAGTGGGGGACAACAGGGAGAACTTAGCACAGATACGCAGTATTTT
>few|TRBV30|TRBJ2-7|.
CAWSLGSEQYF
TGTGCCTGGAGTCTGGGTTCCGAGCAGTACTTC
>few|TRBV2|TRBJ2-7|.
CASRGGQPPYEQYF
TGTGCCAGCAGGGGAGGACAGCCGCCTTACGAGCAGTACTTC
>.|TRBV18|TRBJ2-7|.
CASSSISGGGEQYF
TGTGCCAGCTCCTCCATCTCCGGGGGCGGCGAGCAGTACTTC
>few|TRBV28|TRBJ1-5|TRBD1
CASSWQGAGNQPQHF
TGTGCCAGCAGTTGGCAGGGGGCGGGCAATCAGCCCCAGCATTTT
>.|TRBV10-3|TRBJ2-1|TRBD1
CAIEGQGAGEQFF
TGTGCCATCGAGGGACAGGGGGCTGGTGAGCAGTTCTTC
>many|TRBV9|TRBJ1-6|.
CASSGQQDSYNSPLHF
TGTGCCAGCAGCGGACAACAGGACTCCTATAATTCACCCCTCCACTTT
>few|TRBV15|TRBJ2-1|.
CATSRAHGGNPYNEQFF
TGTGCCACCAGCAGGGCCCACGGGGGAAACCCCTACAATGAGCAGTTCTTC
>.|TRBV7-9|TRBJ2-3|TRBD2
CASSSRLAGVLDTQYF
TGTGCCAGCAGTTCCAGACTAGCGGGAGTACTAGATACGCAGTATTTT
>few|TRBV6-1|TRBJ2-5|.
CASRTGIEETQYF
TGTGCCAGCAGAACAGGGATAGAAGAGACCCAGTACTTC
>few|TRBV4-3|TRBJ2-7|.
CASSQEAASLAYEQYF
TGCGCCAGCAGCCAAGAAGCGGCTAGCCTGGCCTACGAGCAGTACTTC
>.|TRBV18|TRBJ1-1|.
CASSPQEMNTEAFF
TGTGCCAGCTCACCACAGGAGATGAACACTGAAGCTTTCTTT
>.|TRBV4-1|TRBJ2-2|.
CASSLDSSGELFF
TGCGCCAGCAGCCTTGATTCGAGCGGGGAGCTGTTTTTT
>.|TRBV29-1|TRBJ2-2|TRBD2
CSVIPPGGTGELFF
TGCAGCGTCATCCCCCCGGGGGGCACCGGGGAGCTGTTTTTT
>many|TRBV7-2|TRBJ2-7|.
CASSLGIGRLLPYEQYF
TGTGCCAGCAGCTTAGGAATCGGCAGGCTCTTGCCCTACGAGCAGTACTTC
>few|TRBV29-1|TRBJ2-1|.
CSVTPGTPGSYNEQFF
TGCAGCGTCACGCCTGGGACACCCGGCTCCTACAATGAGCAGTTCTTC
>.|TRBV7-3|TRBJ2-3|TRBD2
CASSLTGDSGRASTDTQYF
TGTGCCAGCAGCTTAACGGGTGATAGCGGGAGGGCCTCTACAGATACGCAGTATTTT
>.|TRBV25-1|TRBJ2-3|.
CASSDSTGSTDTQYF
TGTGCCAGCAGTGACTCCACAGGGTCCACAGATACGCAGTATTTT
>.|TRBV9|TRBJ2-3|.
CASSVRWSTDTQYF
TGTGCCAGCAGCGTAAGATGGTCCACAGATACGCAGTATTTT
>.|TRBV24-1|TRBJ2-1|TRBD1
CATTGTGYNEQFF
TGTGCCACCACCGGGACAGGGTACAATGAGCAGTTCTTC
>many|TRBV12-3/TRBV12-4|TRBJ2-1|.
CASSLEWYEQFF
TGTGCCAGCAGTTTAGAGTGGTATGAGCAGTTCTTC
>.|TRBV18|TRBJ2-7|TRBD1
CASSPYGQGPYF
TGTGCCAGCTCCCCCTACGGACAGGGTCCGTACTTC
>many|TRBV7-9|TRBJ1-1|.
CASSLVLAEAFF
TGTGCCAGCAGCTTAGTACTGGCTGAAGCTTTCTTT
>few|TRBV5-1|TRBJ2-7|TRBD2
CASSLATLTSGGTYEQYF
TGCGCCAGCAGCTTGGCCACCCTTACTAGCGGGGGGACCTACGAGCAGTACTTC
>.|TRBV7-2|TRBJ2-7|.
CASSLRDWSSYEQYF
TGTGCCAGCAGCCTCCGGGACTGGAGCTCCTACGAGCAGTACTTC
>.|TRBV12-3/TRBV12-4|TRBJ2-5|.
CASSLLSGTLQETQYF
TGTGCCAGCAGTTTATTGTCGGGGACATTACAAGAGACCCAGTACTTC
>many|TRBV5-1|TRBJ2-7|TRBD2
CASSYDSGSTYEQYF
TGCGCCAGCAGCTACGATAGCGGGAGTACCTACGAGCAGTACTTC
>once|TRBV3-1|TRBJ2-3|.
CASSPLRSTDRQYF
TGTGCCAGCAGCCCCTTGAGGTCCACAGATAGGCAGTATTTT
>.|TRBV12-3/TRBV12-4|TRBJ2-7|.
CASSSNFRDNEQYF
TGTGCCAGCAGTTCTAATTTCAGGGATAACGAGCAGTACTTC
>few|TRBV5-6|TRBJ2-5|TRBD2
CASRLGLADPKTQYF
TGTGCCAGCAGACTCGGACTAGCCGACCCGAAGACCCAGTACTTC
>few|TRBV4-3|TRBJ2-3|.
CASSPRDGLSTDTQYF
TGCGCCAGCAGCCCCCGGGACGGCTTAAGCACAGATACGCAGTATTTT
>many|TRBV7-2|TRBJ2-7|TRBD1
CASSLNRGGWQYF
TGTGCCAGCAGCTTGAACAGGGGTGGATGGCAGTACTTC
>.|TRBV20-1|TRBJ2-5|.
CSARRLGETQYF
TGCAGTGCTCGCCGCCTCGGGGAGACCCAGTACTTC
>.|TRBV7-2|TRBJ2-2|TRBD2
CASSLLGLGNTGELFF
TGTGCCAGCAGCTTATTAGGACTAGGAAACACCGGGGAGCTGTTTTTT
>few|TRBV7-9|TRBJ2-1|.
CASSLLATGGNEQFF
TGTGCCAGCAGCTTACTGGCGACCGGGGGCAATGAGCAGTTCTTC